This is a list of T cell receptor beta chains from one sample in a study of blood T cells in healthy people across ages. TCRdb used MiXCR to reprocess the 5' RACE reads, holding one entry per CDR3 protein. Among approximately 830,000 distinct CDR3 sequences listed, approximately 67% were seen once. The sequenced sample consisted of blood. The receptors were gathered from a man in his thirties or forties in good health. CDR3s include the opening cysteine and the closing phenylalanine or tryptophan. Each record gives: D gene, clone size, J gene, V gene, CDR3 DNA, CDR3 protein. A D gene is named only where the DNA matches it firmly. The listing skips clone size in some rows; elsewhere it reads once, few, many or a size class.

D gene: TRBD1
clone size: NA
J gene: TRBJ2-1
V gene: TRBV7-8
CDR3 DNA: TGTGCCAGCAGCTTGGAGCAGGGGGTTTACAATGAGCAGTTCTTC
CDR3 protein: CASSLEQGVYNEQFF

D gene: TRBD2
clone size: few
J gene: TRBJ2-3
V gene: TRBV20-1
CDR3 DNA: TGCAGTGCTAGGAAGCGGGGGTTCAGCACAGATACGCAGTATTTT
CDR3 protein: CSARKRGFSTDTQYF

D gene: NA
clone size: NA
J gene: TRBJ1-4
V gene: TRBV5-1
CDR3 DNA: TGCGCCAGCAGCTTACAGGGAGGGCAGGAAAAACTGTTTTTT
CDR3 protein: CASSLQGGQEKLFF

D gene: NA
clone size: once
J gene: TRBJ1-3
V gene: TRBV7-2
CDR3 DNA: TGTGCCAGCAGCTCCTACCTCTCCTCTGGAAACACCATATATTTT
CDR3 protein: CASSSYLSSGNTIYF

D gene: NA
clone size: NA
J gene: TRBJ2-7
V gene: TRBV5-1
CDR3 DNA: TGCGCCAGCAGCTTGCCGGTCGCCTACGAGCAGTACTTC
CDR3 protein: CASSLPVAYEQYF

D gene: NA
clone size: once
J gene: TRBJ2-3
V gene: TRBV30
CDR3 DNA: TGTGCCTGGAAGGGGAACACAGATACGCAGTATTTT
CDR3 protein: CAWKGNTDTQYF

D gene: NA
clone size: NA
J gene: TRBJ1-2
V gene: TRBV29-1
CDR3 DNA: TGCAGCGTTCTCAGGGTTAAAGATGGCTACACCTTC
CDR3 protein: CSVLRVKDGYTF

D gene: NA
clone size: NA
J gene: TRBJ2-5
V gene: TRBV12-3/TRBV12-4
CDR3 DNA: TGTGCCAGCAGTGCAACCGGGACAAGAGAGACCCAGTACTTC
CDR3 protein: CASSATGTRETQYF

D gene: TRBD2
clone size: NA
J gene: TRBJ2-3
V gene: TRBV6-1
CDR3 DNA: TGTGCCAGCAGTGAATTGATAATGACTAGCGGGGACACAGATACGCAGTATTTT
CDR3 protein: CASSELIMTSGDTDTQYF

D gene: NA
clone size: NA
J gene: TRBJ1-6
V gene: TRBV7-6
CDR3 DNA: TGTGCCAGCAGCCCGGGGGGGAATTCACCCTTCCACTTT
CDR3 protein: CASSPGGNSPFHF

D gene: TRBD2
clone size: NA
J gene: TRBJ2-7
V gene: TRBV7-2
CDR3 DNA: TGTGCCAGCAGCCCAAGAGCGGGGGGGCTCTACGAGCAGTACTTC
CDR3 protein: CASSPRAGGLYEQYF

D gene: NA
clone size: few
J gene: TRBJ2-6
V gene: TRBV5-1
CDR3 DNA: TGCGCCAGCAGATCTCAAGGGGGCTCTGGGGCCAACGTCCTGACTTTC
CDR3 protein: CASRSQGGSGANVLTF

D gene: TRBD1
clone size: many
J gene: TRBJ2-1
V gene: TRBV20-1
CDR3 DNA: TGCAGTGTTCCCAGACAGGGGGAAAATGAGCAGTTCTTC
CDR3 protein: CSVPRQGENEQFF

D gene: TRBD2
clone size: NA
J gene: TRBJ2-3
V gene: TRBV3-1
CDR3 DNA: TGTGCCAGCAGCGCGGGGGGCGGTGCGTCGGATACGCAGTATTTT
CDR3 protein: CASSAGGGASDTQYF

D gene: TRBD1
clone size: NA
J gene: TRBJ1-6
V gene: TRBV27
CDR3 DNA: TGTGCCAGCAGACCGACAGGGACCTCACCCCTCCACTTT
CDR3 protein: CASRPTGTSPLHF

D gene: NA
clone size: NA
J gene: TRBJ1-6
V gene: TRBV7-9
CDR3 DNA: TGTGCCAGCAGCTTAGATGTACAGGGTATAATTCGGCCCCCCCACTTT
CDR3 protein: CASSLDVQGIIRPPHF

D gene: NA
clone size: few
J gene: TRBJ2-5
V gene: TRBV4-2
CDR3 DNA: TGTGCCAGCAGCCACCCCCTCGGGGAGACCCAGTACTTC
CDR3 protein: CASSHPLGETQYF

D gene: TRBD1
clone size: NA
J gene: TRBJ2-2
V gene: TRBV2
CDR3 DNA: TGTGCCAGCAGCGTACAGGGGGCCGACACCGGGGAGCTGTTTTTT
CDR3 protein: CASSVQGADTGELFF

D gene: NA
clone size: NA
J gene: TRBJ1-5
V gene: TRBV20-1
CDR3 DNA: TGCAGTGCTAGAATCCAGGGTCAGAGTAATCAGCCCCAGCATTTT
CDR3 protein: CSARIQGQSNQPQHF

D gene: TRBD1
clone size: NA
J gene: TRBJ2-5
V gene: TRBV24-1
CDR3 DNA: TGTGCCACCAGTGACCCCGGGACAGGAATCGGGGAGCAGTACTTC
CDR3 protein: CATSDPGTGIGEQYF

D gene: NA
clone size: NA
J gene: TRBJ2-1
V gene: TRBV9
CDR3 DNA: TGTGCCAGCAGCGTAGGGGGACGCTCTACAGGGGAGCAGTTCTTC
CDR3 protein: CASSVGGRSTGEQFF

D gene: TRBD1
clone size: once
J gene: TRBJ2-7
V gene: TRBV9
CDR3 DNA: TGTGCCAGCAGCCCAGAATCCGGAGGGACAGGGTATGGAGAGACCCAGTACTTT
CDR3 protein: CASSPESGGTGYGETQYF

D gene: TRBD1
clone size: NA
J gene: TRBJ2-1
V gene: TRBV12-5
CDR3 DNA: TGTGCTAGACGGACAGGGGGGGTGCACGAGCAGTTCTTC
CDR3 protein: CARRTGGVHEQFF

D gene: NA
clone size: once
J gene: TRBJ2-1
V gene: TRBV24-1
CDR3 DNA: TGTGCCACCAGTGATTTCCGTGGAGACACTAGCAATGAGCAGTTCTTC
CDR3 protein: CATSDFRGDTSNEQFF

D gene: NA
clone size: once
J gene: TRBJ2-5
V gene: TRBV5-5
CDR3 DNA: TGTGCCAGCACCAACAGAGGGGAACCCTCGAAGGAGACCCAGTACTTC
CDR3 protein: CASTNRGEPSKETQYF

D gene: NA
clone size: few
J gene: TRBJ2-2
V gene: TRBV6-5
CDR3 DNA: TGTGCCAGCAGTATTGCCCCCGTCCCCGGGGAGCTGTTTTTT
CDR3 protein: CASSIAPVPGELFF

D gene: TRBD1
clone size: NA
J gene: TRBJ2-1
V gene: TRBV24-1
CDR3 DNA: TGTGCCACCAGTGACCCCCGGGACAGGGGGTGGGAGCAGTTCTTC
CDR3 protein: CATSDPRDRGWEQFF